Presented here are 31 T cell receptor beta chains from one specimen sequenced in a study of cytomegalovirus exposure and HLA in healthy donors. The primer mix had 60 Vbeta and 13 Jbeta primers. Repertoires were generated with immunoSEQ multiplex PCR, while TCRdb's copy carries only in-frame clones and drops some. The table records 210,000 or so clones, roughly 90% of them present only once. Sequences were obtained from PBMCs. These receptors originate from a young woman in good health and CMV-seronegative.

The chain couples TRBV7-9 to TRBJ2-1, with D tentatively TRBD1 (6 bases). V shed 4 bases and J shed 4 bases, with 14 bases lying between them. Germline V gene data show CDR1 as SEHNR and CDR2 as FQNEAQ (reference sequence). The CDR3 runs 15 residues. CDR3 amino acids: CASSYAGTSYNEQFF. CDR3 in DNA: TGTGCCAGCAGCTACGCCGGGACAAGTTACAATGAGCAGTTCTTC. Combining the CDR3 with reference TRBV7-9 and TRBJ2-1 gives the whole variable domain DTGVSQNPRHKITKRGQNVTFRCDPISEHNRLYWYRQTLGQGPEFLTYFQNEAQLEKSRLLSDRFSAERPKGSFSTLEIQRTEQGDSAMYLCASSYAGTSYNEQFFGPGTRLTVL.

The chain recombines TRBV10-3 with TRBJ2-1; TRBD2 matches 11 bases. This CDR3 contains 14 residues. Germline V gene sequence: CDR1 ENHRY, CDR2 SYGVKD. The trim removed 9 bases at V and 4 bases at J, leaving 5 bases unmatched. Here the CDR3 reads CAIGTSGQYNEQFF. CDR3 in DNA: TGTGCCATTGGGACTAGCGGACAATACAATGAGCAGTTCTTC.

The J gene is TRBJ1-4, the V gene TRBV5-1; D is unresolved. The germline V gene encodes CDR1 SGHRS and CDR2 YFSETQ. V dropped 4 bases and J dropped 4 bases, with 5 bases sitting between them. The CDR3 extends over 12 amino acids. In nucleotides, the CDR3 is TGCGCCAGCAGCGCCGGTAATGAAAAACTGTTTTTT. Its protein product is CASSAGNEKLFF.

This chain uses TRBV19 with TRBJ1-3; D uncertain. Trimming cost V 1 base and J 1 base, with 14 bases left between them. The V gene's germline CDR1 is LNHDA and CDR2 SQIVND (reference sequence). CDR3 size: 17 residues. CDR3 amino acids: CASSIVHFPSSGNTIYF. The CDR3 nucleotides are TGTGCCAGTAGTATAGTCCACTTCCCCTCTTCTGGAAACACCATATATTTT.

This chain connects TRBV10-2 to TRBJ2-7, with 9 bases matching TRBD1. The CDR3 covers 15 residues. Germline lookup yields CDR1 WSHSY and CDR2 SAAADI. V lost 2 bases, J lost 7 bases, and 9 bases stayed unmatched. The CDR3 loop is CASSEPGQGSREQYF. In nucleotides, the CDR3 is TGCGCCAGCAGTGAGCCGGGACAGGGATCGAGGGAGCAGTACTTC.

The chain has TRBV5-3 and TRBJ2-1; 8 bases are shared with TRBD2. TRBV5-3 is known as an ORF, though its function is uncertain. With 0 bases clipped from V and 4 bases from J, the junction kept 3 bases outside the gene matches. This CDR3 contains 15 residues. In DNA, the CDR3 is TGTGCCAGAAGCTTGGCGGTAGCGGGATACAATGAGCAGTTCTTC. Translated, it gives CARSLAVAGYNEQFF.

The chain uses TRBV4-2 and TRBJ2-7; weak D call: TRBD2 (5 bases). This CDR3 comprises 15 residues. Germline V gene data show CDR1 as LGHNA and CDR2 as YNFKEQ. The V end was cut by 0 bases, the J end by 2 bases, with 11 bases between. CDR3 nucleotide sequence: TGTGCCAGCAGCCAAGATCGTACTAGAACCTACGAGCAGTACTTC. Residues: CASSQDRTRTYEQYF.

The chain recombines TRBV5-1 with TRBJ2-2, with D maybe TRBD1 (6 bases). The CDR3 extends over 17 amino acids. From germline, CDR1 is SGHRS and CDR2 YFSETQ. Between the trimmed V and J ends, which lost 0 bases and 1 base, there was a span of 13 bases. In DNA, the CDR3 is TGCGCCAGCAGCTTGGCAGGGGCCCGGGTGAACACCGGGGAGCTGTTTTTT. This gives the protein CASSLAGARVNTGELFF.

This rearrangement joins TRBV29-1 to TRBJ2-5; 7 nucleotides line up with TRBD1. The length of the CDR3 is 12 residues. Germline V gene lookup returns CDR1 SQVTM and CDR2 ANQGSEA. V shed 4 bases and J 5 bases; nucleotides not matched to a gene: 4. CDR3 region: CSVAQGDETQYF. The CDR3 region has the DNA TGCAGCGTTGCTCAGGGGGATGAGACCCAGTACTTC.

The count of this clone is one. The chain links TRBV11-2 to TRBJ1-2; TRBD1 agrees at 10 bases. CDR1 and CDR2 from the germline V gene are SGHAT and FQNNGV. CDR3 length equals 17 residues. The V gene end was trimmed by 4 bases and the J gene end by 8 bases; junction bases not matched to a gene: 16. CDR3 protein: CASSSTKTGGAWGGYTF. The CDR3 region has the DNA TGTGCCAGCAGCTCGACAAAGACAGGGGGCGCGTGGGGAGGCTACACCTTC. Variable domain in full (rest from reference TRBV11-2 and TRBJ1-2): EAGVAQSPRYKIIEKRQSVAFWCNPISGHATLYWYQQILGQGPKLLIQFQNNGVVDDSQLPKDRFSAERLKGVDSTLKIQPAKLEDSAVYLCASSSTKTGGAWGGYTFGSGTRLTVV.

The chain links TRBV7-9 to TRBJ2-6; 7 nucleotides match TRBD1. The CDR3 totals 16 residues. The V and J ends lost 5 bases and 3 bases, in that order; junction bases with no gene match: 7. The V gene's germline CDR1 is SEHNR and CDR2 FQNEAQ (reference sequence). CDR3 amino acids: CASSRQGQVGANVLTF. For the CDR3, the DNA is TGTGCCAGCAGCCGTCAAGGACAGGTTGGGGCCAACGTCCTGACTTTC.

The chain carries TRBV27 and TRBJ2-2; 10 bases fit TRBD2. This CDR3 is 16 amino acids long. The V and J ends lost 5 bases and 6 bases, in that order; junction bases with no gene match: 9. Per the germline V gene, CDR1 is MNHEY and CDR2 is SMNVEV (reference sequence). The DNA of the CDR3 is TGTGCCAGCAGTAAGCGGGGGGGCCGAATCGCCGGGGAGCTGTTTTTT. Translation gives CASSKRGGRIAGELFF.

The chain combines TRBV19 with TRBJ2-7; 8 bases align to TRBD1. The junction had 13 bases not matched to a gene; V was cut back by 6 bases and J by 3 bases. This CDR3 comprises 16 residues. Germline assignment: CDR1 LNHDA and CDR2 SQIVND (reference sequence). The CDR3 loop is CASRRITGGADYEQYF. In nucleotides, the CDR3 is TGTGCCAGTAGAAGAATTACAGGGGGTGCTGACTACGAGCAGTACTTC.

The chain joins TRBV5-1 to TRBJ2-2, with 7 bases lining up with TRBD2. V dropped 0 bases and J dropped 1; count of bases not matched to a gene: 0. Germline-derived CDR1 and CDR2 are SGHRS and YFSETQ. The CDR3 loop spans 15 amino acids. CDR3 residues: CASSLGGGNTGELFF. The CDR3 DNA is TGCGCCAGCAGCTTGGGCGGGGGGAACACCGGGGAGCTGTTTTTT.

The V and J genes are TRBV7-3 and TRBJ2-1; 7 positions match TRBD1. CDR1 SGHTA and CDR2 FQGTGA come from the germline V gene. V trimming: 5 bases; J trimming: 0 bases; junction bases outside the gene matches: 4. The CDR3 length is 15 residues. CDR3 loop: CASSKDRSSYNEQFF. The CDR3 DNA reads TGTGCCAGCAGCAAGGACAGGAGCTCCTACAATGAGCAGTTCTTC.

The chain couples TRBV29-1 to TRBJ2-1; 7 nucleotides agree with TRBD2. The length of the CDR3 is 16 residues. Germline V lookup: CDR1 SQVTM, CDR2 ANQGSEA. V lost 3 bases, J lost 0 bases, and 8 bases stayed unmatched. The DNA of the CDR3 is TGCAGCGTTGACCTAGCGGACCTAAGCTCCTACAATGAGCAGTTCTTC. Protein: CSVDLADLSSYNEQFF.

This chain uses TRBV27 with TRBJ1-2; 8 positions agree with TRBD1. Germline V gene sequence: CDR1 MNHEY, CDR2 SMNVEV (reference sequence). The CDR3 totals 13 residues. The trim removed 10 bases at V and 8 bases at J, leaving 12 bases unmatched. The CDR3 is CATSDRGWRGYTF. The CDR3 DNA follows: TGTGCCACCTCAGACAGGGGATGGCGGGGCTACACCTTC.

The rearrangement links TRBV29-1 to TRBJ1-1; 7 bases map to TRBD1. Trimming took 6 bases from V and 3 from J; bases not matched to a gene: 4. Germline CDR1 SQVTM, CDR2 ANQGSEA. The CDR3 covers 12 residues. The CDR3 DNA sequence: TGCAGCGTCCGGACAGGTTACACTGAAGCTTTCTTT. It specifies CSVRTGYTEAFF.

The chain couples TRBV27 to TRBJ2-7, with 9 bases aligning to TRBD1. The V segment lost 4 bases and the J segment 0 bases; nucleotides outside the gene matches: 1. The CDR3 loop spans 14 amino acids. In germline, CDR1 is MNHEY, CDR2 SMNVEV (reference sequence). The CDR3 sequence is CASSWDRVSYEQYF. CDR3 coding DNA: TGTGCCAGCAGTTGGGACAGGGTCTCCTACGAGCAGTACTTC.

This chain connects TRBV11-2 to TRBJ2-2, with TRBD2 identical over 7 bases. The CDR3 has 14 residues. CDR1 is SGHAT and CDR2 is FQNNGV in the germline V gene. V was pared by 5 bases and J by 1 base, with 1 base of the junction left unmatched. The CDR3 sequence is CASSPGGNTGELFF. CDR3 nucleotide sequence: TGTGCCAGCAGCCCGGGGGGGAACACCGGGGAGCTGTTTTTT.

The gene calls are TRBV6-5 and TRBJ2-7, with 7 bases lining up with TRBD2. This CDR3 is 15 amino acids long. Germline assignment: CDR1 MNHEY and CDR2 SVGAGI. Germline trimming cut 5 bases from V and 0 bases from J; bases unmatched to any gene: 7. The CDR3 coding sequence is TGTGCCAGCAGTAGAGCAGCGGGGCCCTCCTACGAGCAGTACTTC. Translated: CASSRAAGPSYEQYF.

This clone was observed a few times. V and J are TRBV30 and TRBJ1-5, with D maybe TRBD1 (6 bases). The V gene lost 3 bases and the J gene lost 4 bases, with 19 bases spanning the gap. The germline gives CDR1 GTSNPN, CDR2 SVGIG (reference sequence). The CDR3 is 16 amino acids. CDR3 DNA sequence: TGTGCCTGGAGCCAGGGGACAAGGGCCCGTAATCAGCCCCAGCATTTT. Its translation: CAWSQGTRARNQPQHF.

The chain couples TRBV6-6 to TRBJ2-1, with D perhaps TRBD1 (6 bases). In germline, CDR1 is MNHNY, CDR2 SVGAGI (reference sequence). Between the trimmed V and J ends, which lost 0 bases and 2 bases, there was a span of 11 bases. The CDR3 has 16 residues. In DNA, the CDR3 is TGTGCCAGCAGTTACTCGGTCCAGGGGCCCTACAATGAGCAGTTCTTC. Amino acid sequence: CASSYSVQGPYNEQFF.

This sequence joins TRBV7-3 and TRBJ2-1; 9 positions agree with TRBD1. Germline V lookup: CDR1 SGHTA, CDR2 FQGTGA. The CDR3 extends over 16 amino acids. After removal of 5 bases from V and 5 bases from J, the junction contained 10 bases not matched to a gene. The CDR3, as DNA: TGTGCCAGCAGCCCTGAGGGACAGGGCGCACACAATGAGCAGTTCTTC. It codes for CASSPEGQGAHNEQFF. The entire variable domain, with the rest obtained from reference TRBV7-3 and TRBJ2-1, is as follows: GAGVSQTPSNKVTEKGKYVELRCDPISGHTALYWYRQSLGQGPEFLIYFQGTGAADDSGLPNDRFFAVRPEGSVSTLKIQRTERGDSAVYLCASSPEGQGAHNEQFFGPGTRLTVL.

This chain joins TRBV4-3 and TRBJ2-2; D is undetermined. The CDR3 is 16 amino acids. Germline lookup yields CDR1 LGHNA and CDR2 YSLEER. Deletions cut 3 bases from V and 6 bases from J, with 17 bases between. The CDR3 DNA reads as TGCGCCAGCAGCCACACCGGTGAAGACTTGGCCGGGGAGCTGTTTTTT. Protein sequence: CASSHTGEDLAGELFF.

This chain links TRBV4-1 with TRBJ2-7, with 9 bases identical to TRBD2. The CDR3 extends over 16 amino acids. The V gene's germline CDR1 is MGHRA and CDR2 YSYEKL. Trimming took 6 bases from V and 1 from J; bases not matched to a gene: 10. DNA for the CDR3: TGCGCCAGCAGTTACGACAGCGGGAGGACGTCCTACGAGCAGTACTTC. This codes for CASSYDSGRTSYEQYF.

A few counts support this clone. V is TRBV19 and J is TRBJ2-6; 8 nucleotides line up with TRBD1. CDR1 LNHDA and CDR2 SQIVND come from the germline V gene (reference sequence). J gave up 3 bases and V 7 bases, and 14 bases lay outside the gene matches. The CDR3 has 18 amino acids. CDR3 region: CASKARGLALNGANVLTF. The CDR3 DNA reads TGTGCCAGTAAAGCCAGGGGGCTCGCTCTTAATGGGGCCAACGTCCTGACTTTC. The whole variable domain, filled in from reference TRBV19 and TRBJ2-6, reads DGGITQSPKYLFRKEGQNVTLSCEQNLNHDAMYWYRQDPGQGLRLIYYSQIVNDFQKGDIAEGYSVSREKKESFPLTVTSAQKNPTAFYLCASKARGLALNGANVLTFGAGSRLTVL.

This clone was detected only a few times. The rearrangement uses TRBV4-3 and TRBJ1-2; the D gene is possibly TRBD1 (5 bases). The V gene's germline CDR1 is LGHNA and CDR2 YSLEER. The germline V and J ends were trimmed by 4 bases and 1 base, with 10 bases remaining between them. The CDR3 totals 14 residues. The CDR3 DNA sequence: TGCGCCAGCAGCCGTCCAGGACATAACTATGGCTACACCTTC. Amino acid sequence: CASSRPGHNYGYTF.

The chain has TRBV13 and TRBJ2-7; D gene uncertain. V was cut by 5 bases and J by 2 bases, with 10 bases left in between. The germline CDR1 and CDR2 sequences are PRHDT and FYEKMQ (reference sequence). The CDR3 has 13 amino acids. This chain's CDR3 is CASSPRPAYEQYF. CDR3 nucleotide sequence: TGTGCCAGCAGCCCTCGTCCAGCCTACGAGCAGTACTTC. The variable domain in full, with the rest retrieved from reference TRBV13 and TRBJ2-7, is AAGVIQSPRHLIKEKRETATLKCYPIPRHDTVYWYQQGPGQDPQFLISFYEKMQSDKGSIPDRFSAQQFSDYHSELNMSSLELGDSALYFCASSPRPAYEQYFGPGTRLTVT.

The chain couples TRBV19 to TRBJ1-6; 7 bases are a match to TRBD1. V trimming: 2 bases; J trimming: 10 bases; junction bases outside the gene matches: 8. Germline-derived CDR1 and CDR2 are LNHDA and SQIVND (reference sequence). This CDR3 is 15 amino acids long. CDR3 nucleotide sequence: TGTGCCAGTAGTATATGGGGACAGTTTGGGTCACCCCTCCACTTT. It codes for CASSIWGQFGSPLHF.

This chain joins TRBV25-1 and TRBJ2-7; D remains unclear. Trimming removed 3 bases from V and 4 bases from J, with 4 bases in between. Germline CDR1 and CDR2: MGHDK and SYGVNS. The CDR3 has 11 amino acids. CDR3 sequence: CASSDSYEQYF. In DNA, the CDR3 is TGTGCCAGCAGTGATAGTTACGAGCAGTACTTC.